Presented here are 19 T cell receptor beta chains from one specimen sequenced in a study of blood T cell repertoires in COVID-19 (dated by TCRdb to 2020 to 2022). Receptor amplification or capture employed the immunoSEQ multiplex PCR assay. The table comes from immuneACCESS by way of TCRdb, which keeps in-frame sequences with V and J called. Part of the clones is missing from these tables; in studies checked, under half for an unresolved V gene and the rest for unknown reasons. The table for this sample lists 200,000 to 250,000 clones; roughly 80% of them were counted only once. The top ten constitute 1.8% of the sample. Sequencing was carried out using PBMCs or T cells enriched from blood (not recorded which). The receptor set was obtained from a man aged 60-69 years who had recovered from COVID-19.

The chain recombines TRBV6-1 with TRBJ1-5; the match to TRBD1 covers 9 bases. The CDR3 totals 15 residues. Trimming removed 0 bases from V and 5 bases from J; junction bases left unmatched: 2. Germline CDR1 MNHNS, CDR2 SASEGT. The CDR3 region is CASSEARQGDQPQHF. The CDR3 DNA is TGTGCCAGCAGTGAAGCGCGACAGGGGGATCAGCCCCAGCATTTT.

The chain employs TRBV4-3 and TRBJ1-3; D gene ambiguous. Germline-derived CDR1 and CDR2 are LGHNA and YSLEER. Trimming took 3 bases from V and 7 from J, leaving 19 bases between them. The CDR3 totals 16 residues. CDR3 nucleotide sequence: TGCGCCAGCAGCCAGGATCGACTCCTCTCTGAGAACACCATATATTTT. This translates into CASSQDRLLSENTIYF.

The V gene is TRBV25-1, the J gene TRBJ1-6; 7 bases line up with TRBD1. CDR3 length: 17 amino acids. The V and J ends lost 3 bases and 0 bases, in that order; junction bases with no gene match: 5. CDR1 and CDR2 from the germline V gene are MGHDK and SYGVNS. In nucleotides, the CDR3 is TGTGCCAGCAGTGAGACAGGGTCGCCCTCCTATAATTCACCCCTCCACTTT. Encoded protein: CASSETGSPSYNSPLHF. Variable domain in full (rest from reference TRBV25-1 and TRBJ1-6): EADIYQTPRYLVIGTGKKITLECSQTMGHDKMYWYQQDPGMELHLIHYSYGVNSTEKGDLSSESTVSRIRTEHFPLTLESARPSHTSQYLCASSETGSPSYNSPLHFGNGTRLTVT.

The chain links TRBV19 to TRBJ1-5, with 9 bases aligning to TRBD1. Unmatched junction bases numbered 7, after V lost 4 bases and J lost 6 bases. The CDR3 totals 15 residues. Per the germline V gene, CDR1 is LNHDA and CDR2 is SQIVND (reference sequence). The CDR3 protein is CASSTRDRAGQPQHF. In DNA form, the CDR3 reads TGTGCCAGTAGTACCAGGGACAGGGCCGGTCAGCCCCAGCATTTT.

This clone is a singleton in its sample. The chain uses TRBV5-4 and TRBJ1-6; D might be TRBD1 (6 bases). V lost 4 bases, J lost 3 bases, and 8 bases lay in between. The germline V gene has CDR1 SGHNT and CDR2 YYREEE (reference sequence). The length of the CDR3 is 14 residues. CDR3 sequence reads: CASSEGDYNSPLHF. The DNA for the CDR3 is TGTGCCAGCAGCGAGGGGGACTATAATTCACCCCTCCACTTT. Supplemented by reference TRBV5-4 and TRBJ1-6, the full variable domain reads ETGVTQSPTHLIKTRGQQVTLRCSSQSGHNTVSWYQQALGQGPQFIFQYYREEENGRGNFPPRFSGLQFPNYSSELNVNALELDDSALYLCASSEGDYNSPLHFGNGTRLTVT.

The chain recombines TRBV18 with TRBJ2-7, with D tentatively TRBD2 (5 bases). Germline CDR1 KGHSH, CDR2 LQKENI. V lost 5 bases and J 2 bases, leaving 13 bases between the germline ends. The CDR3 covers 14 residues. CDR3 DNA sequence: TGTGCCAGCTCAAACCGACGGGATACCTACGAGCAGTACTTC. Amino acid sequence: CASSNRRDTYEQYF.

The chain is built from TRBV7-2 and TRBJ1-5; 7 bases align to TRBD1. The CDR3 has 15 residues. CDR1 and CDR2 (germline): SGHTA, FQGNSA. V lost 2 bases and J lost 5; bases outside the gene matches: 6. In DNA form, the CDR3 reads TGTGCCAGCAGCTTAACTAGGGACAGCTATCAGCCCCAGCATTTT. It is translated as CASSLTRDSYQPQHF. The complete variable domain, with remaining parts taken from reference TRBV7-2 and TRBJ1-5, reads GAGVSQSPSNKVTEKGKDVELRCDPISGHTALYWYRQSLGQGLEFLIYFQGNSAPDKSGLPSDRFSAERTGGSVSTLTIQRTQQEDSAVYLCASSLTRDSYQPQHFGDGTRLSIL.

This sequence joins TRBV19 and TRBJ1-1, with 9 bases identical to TRBD1. This CDR3 contains 13 residues. Germline loops: CDR1 LNHDA, CDR2 SQIVND (reference sequence). The ends lost 7 bases at V and 7 bases at J; junction bases unmatched: 7. The CDR3 loop is CASNDRGKGEAFF. CDR3 coding DNA: TGTGCCAGTAATGACAGGGGGAAGGGTGAAGCTTTCTTT. Combining the CDR3 with reference TRBV19 and TRBJ1-1 gives the whole variable domain DGGITQSPKYLFRKEGQNVTLSCEQNLNHDAMYWYRQDPGQGLRLIYYSQIVNDFQKGDIAEGYSVSREKKESFPLTVTSAQKNPTAFYLCASNDRGKGEAFFGQGTRLTVV.

Here the CDR3 DNA reads TGTGCCAGCAGCTTCAGGCCCGACAATGAGCAGTTCTTC. It yields the protein CASSFRPDNEQFF. The chain carries TRBV11-2 and TRBJ2-1; no reliable D call. This CDR3 is 13 amino acids long. Trimming stripped 3 bases from V and 5 bases from J, with 8 bases between. CDR1 and CDR2 from the germline V gene are SGHAT and FQNNGV.

The rearrangement joins TRBV7-2 to TRBJ2-1; a weak D match, TRBD1 (6 bases). V dropped 4 bases and J dropped 12 bases, with 16 bases sitting between them. The CDR3 length is 13 residues. Germline assignment: CDR1 SGHTA and CDR2 FQGNSA. CDR3 sequence reads: CASSSQQGAGQFF. DNA of the CDR3: TGTGCCAGCAGCTCGCAACAGGGAGCTGGGCAGTTCTTC.

This chain uses TRBV7-3 with TRBJ1-1; 7 nucleotides align to TRBD1. V shed 6 bases and J 5 bases; nucleotides not matched to a gene: 15. The CDR3 is made up of 16 amino acids. Germline loops: CDR1 SGHTA, CDR2 FQGTGA. This CDR3 reads CASRPESTGSFTEAFF. CDR3 nucleotides: TGTGCCAGCAGACCAGAATCGACAGGGAGTTTTACTGAAGCTTTCTTT.

The table lists this clone with a count of one. The chain has TRBV10-2 and TRBJ2-3; TRBD2 matches 11 bases. V trimming: 3 bases; J trimming: 6 bases; junction bases outside the gene matches: 8. From germline, CDR1 is WSHSY and CDR2 SAAADI. This CDR3 region has 16 residues. In nucleotides, the CDR3 is TGCGCCAGCAGTGAATGGCTAGCGGGGGGCCACGATACGCAGTATTTT. Residues: CASSEWLAGGHDTQYF.

This chain links TRBV7-2 with TRBJ2-3; 12 bases line up with TRBD2. The CDR3 consists of 16 residues. Germline trimming cut 3 bases from V and 7 bases from J; bases unmatched to any gene: 8. CDR1 is SGHTA, CDR2 FQGNSA, per germline. In DNA form, the CDR3 reads TGTGCCAGCAGCTTTTCTAGCGGGGGGGCCCCCTATACGCAGTATTTT. Translation gives CASSFSSGGAPYTQYF.

The chain recombines TRBV6-2 or TRBV6-3 with TRBJ2-5; 10 bases align to TRBD2. Germline CDR1 reads MNHEY; CDR2 reads SVGEGT. This CDR3 has 15 residues. The V segment lost 3 bases and the J segment 6 bases; nucleotides outside the gene matches: 7. CDR3 loop: CASSYSTSGDQTQYF. The CDR3 DNA reads TGTGCCAGCAGTTATTCAACTAGCGGGGATCAGACCCAGTACTTC.

This chain connects TRBV6-2 or TRBV6-3 to TRBJ2-1, with TRBD2 matching over 10 bases. CDR1 MNHEY and CDR2 SVGEGT come from the germline V gene. This CDR3 is 16 amino acids long. V was pared by 5 bases and J by 6 bases, with 10 bases of the junction left unmatched. This chain's CDR3 is CASSRALAGAGNEQFF. CDR3 sequence (DNA): TGTGCCAGCAGTCGCGCCCTAGCGGGGGCAGGCAATGAGCAGTTCTTC.

This chain connects TRBV5-1 to TRBJ1-3; D gene unclear. CDR1 and CDR2 (germline): SGHRS, YFSETQ. This CDR3 has 14 amino acids. V gave up 0 bases and J gave up 0 bases, with 4 bases separating them. DNA for the CDR3: TGCGCCAGCAGCTTGGACATCTCTGGAAACACCATATATTTT. It is translated as CASSLDISGNTIYF.

This clone was seen only a few times. The chain employs TRBV7-9 and TRBJ1-4, with 7 bases matching TRBD1. CDR3 length: 14 residues. The V segment lost 3 bases and the J segment 7 bases; nucleotides outside the gene matches: 5. The V gene's germline CDR1 is SEHNR and CDR2 FQNEAQ (reference sequence). The CDR3 is CASSFSRGTEKLFF. CDR3 bases: TGTGCCAGCAGCTTTTCCAGGGGGACTGAAAAACTGTTTTTT.

This clone was picked up a small number of times. V is TRBV7-2 and J is TRBJ2-1; 7 nucleotides line up with TRBD1. The V and J ends lost 0 bases and 4 bases, in that order; junction bases with no gene match: 12. This CDR3 region has 18 residues. Germline-derived CDR1 and CDR2 are SGHTA and FQGNSA. The CDR3 region is CASSLALPGQALYNEQFF. DNA for the CDR3: TGTGCCAGCAGCTTAGCCCTTCCCGGACAGGCGTTATACAATGAGCAGTTCTTC. Based on the CDR3 plus reference TRBV7-2 and TRBJ2-1, the full variable domain is GAGVSQSPSNKVTEKGKDVELRCDPISGHTALYWYRQSLGQGLEFLIYFQGNSAPDKSGLPSDRFSAERTGGSVSTLTIQRTQQEDSAVYLCASSLALPGQALYNEQFFGPGTRLTVL.

The chain employs TRBV7-9 and TRBJ1-4; no clear D gene. Germline V gene data show CDR1 as SEHNR and CDR2 as FQNEAQ (reference sequence). The CDR3 is made up of 14 amino acids. V was clipped by 9 bases and J by 6 bases, with 17 bases between them. CDR3 DNA sequence: TGTGCCAGTAGTCAAGGAGGCGGCGATGAAAAACTGTTTTTT. Its translation: CASSQGGGDEKLFF.